This T cell receptor beta chain stems from a study of blood T cell repertoires in COVID-19. Germline lookup yields CDR1 MGHDK and CDR2 SYGVNS. Deletions cut 2 bases from V and 6 bases from J, with 17 bases between. The CDR3 covers 16 residues. Data came from immunoSEQ multiplex PCR; TCRdb stores just in-frame clones and leaves some out. The sample gives about 190,000 clones, 88% of which show up once; 6.2% is in the top ten. The chain carries TRBV25-1 and TRBJ2-1; D may be TRBD1 (5 bases). The clonotype was recovered from a woman in her thirties or forties who had recovered from COVID-19. Sequenced sample: peripheral blood. This CDR3 is CASSEGQGLRGNEQFF. In DNA form, the CDR3 reads TGTGCCAGCAGTGAAGGCCAGGGCCTTAGGGGCAATGAGCAGTTCTTC. The entire variable domain, with the rest obtained from reference TRBV25-1 and TRBJ2-1, is as follows: EADIYQTPRYLVIGTGKKITLECSQTMGHDKMYWYQQDPGMELHLIHYSYGVNSTEKGDLSSESTVSRIRTEHFPLTLESARPSHTSQYLCASSEGQGLRGNEQFFGPGTRLTVL.